The 9 T cell receptor beta chains given below trace back to one sample, sequenced in a study of cytotoxic CD8 clonotypes in ibrutinib-treated CLL. The method was immunoSEQ multiplex PCR; TCRdb's version includes in-frame clones alone and lacks a portion of them. The sample yields around 91,000 clones, just over 85% seen once. The sequencing here drew on PBMCs, taken before ibrutinib treatment. These receptors all come from a human donor with chronic lymphocytic leukemia.

J is TRBJ2-7 and V is TRBV29-1; D is ambiguous. The CDR3 loop spans 15 amino acids. CDR1 and CDR2 (germline): SQVTM, ANQGSEA. V was cut by 1 base and J by 3 bases, with 16 bases left in between. The CDR3 DNA reads TGCAGCGTTGAAGGGGTCGGGTTATGGGGCTACGAGCAGTACTTC. Protein product: CSVEGVGLWGYEQYF.

The sample holds a few counts of this clone. This rearrangement joins TRBV7-2 to TRBJ2-7; 9 positions match TRBD2. This CDR3 is 14 amino acids long. The J segment lost 5 bases and the V segment lost 5 bases, leaving 7 bases of the junction unmatched. Germline assignment: CDR1 SGHTA and CDR2 FQGNSA. CDR3 region: CASSPKREVNEQYF. In DNA, the CDR3 is TGTGCCAGCAGCCCCAAGCGGGAGGTAAACGAGCAGTACTTC.

The chain recombines TRBV5-6 with TRBJ2-1; 7 bases match TRBD2. The CDR3 spans 16 residues. The trim removed 3 bases at V and 4 bases at J, leaving 10 bases unmatched. Per germline, CDR1 SGHDT and CDR2 YYEEEE. The CDR3 nucleotides are TGTGCCAGCAGCTGGAATCTAGCGGTTAGGTACAATGAGCAGTTCTTC. Protein product: CASSWNLAVRYNEQFF.

The rearrangement joins TRBV19 to TRBJ1-5; weak D call: TRBD1 (6 bases). The germline V gene has CDR1 LNHDA and CDR2 SQIVND (reference sequence). CDR3 length: 15 residues. Trimming took off 0 bases at V and 2 bases at J, with 8 bases between the two ends. In DNA form, the CDR3 reads TGTGCCAGTAGTATAGATGGGGGGCGCAATCAGCCCCAGCATTTT. Encoded protein: CASSIDGGRNQPQHF. Supplemented by reference TRBV19 and TRBJ1-5, the full variable domain reads DGGITQSPKYLFRKEGQNVTLSCEQNLNHDAMYWYRQDPGQGLRLIYYSQIVNDFQKGDIAEGYSVSREKKESFPLTVTSAQKNPTAFYLCASSIDGGRNQPQHFGDGTRLSIL.

The chain links TRBV5-1 to TRBJ2-5; the D is unclear. V dropped 3 bases and J dropped 0 bases, with 15 bases sitting between them. From germline, CDR1 is SGHRS and CDR2 YFSETQ. This CDR3 is 16 amino acids long. The CDR3, as DNA: TGCGCCAGCAGCTCCCCGGGTGGGGTGAACCAAGAGACCCAGTACTTC. The encoded protein is CASSSPGGVNQETQYF.

V usage is TRBV5-1 and J usage is TRBJ1-1; D gene unclear. Germline V lookup: CDR1 SGHRS, CDR2 YFSETQ. The V and J ends lost 0 bases and 4 bases respectively, with 7 bases between them. CDR3 length: 13 amino acids. The CDR3 is CASSLDWITEAFF. The CDR3 DNA reads TGCGCCAGCAGCTTGGATTGGATCACTGAAGCTTTCTTT. Based on the CDR3 plus reference TRBV5-1 and TRBJ1-1, the full variable domain is KAGVTQTPRYLIKTRGQQVTLSCSPISGHRSVSWYQQTPGQGLQFLFEYFSETQRNKGNFPGRFSGRQFSNSRSEMNVSTLELGDSALYLCASSLDWITEAFFGQGTRLTVV.

The CDR3 sequence is CASSATSASTDTQYF. CDR3 sequence (DNA): TGTGCCAGCAGCGCGACTTCGGCTAGCACAGATACGCAGTATTTT. The V and J genes are TRBV7-6 and TRBJ2-3; no clear D gene. The CDR3 consists of 15 residues. Germline loops: CDR1 SGHVS, CDR2 FNYEAQ. With 5 bases removed from V and 0 bases from J, the gap between germline ends came to 12 bases.

Remarks on this clone: The junction and the germline gene differ at one end; a read error may be behind it. This rearrangement joins TRBV7-7 to TRBJ2-2; 7 nucleotides line up with TRBD2. Germline CDR1 and CDR2: SSHAT and FNYEAQ (reference sequence). This CDR3 has 16 amino acids. The CDR3 sequence is CASSSTPGGNTGELFF. For the CDR3, the DNA is TGTGCTAGCAGCTCAACTCCGGGGGGTAATACCGGGGAGCTGTTTTTT.

This clone was seen a handful of times. This chain links TRBV9 with TRBJ1-2, with D unclear. This CDR3 is 15 amino acids long. Germline lookup yields CDR1 SGDLS and CDR2 YYNGEE. Trimming stripped 3 bases from V and 2 bases from J, with 14 bases between. The CDR3 protein is CASSDPSRGNYGYTF. CDR3 bases: TGTGCCAGCAGCGACCCGAGTCGTGGGAACTATGGCTACACCTTC.